This TCR beta chain was sequenced during a study of cytomegalovirus exposure and HLA in healthy donors. Notes on the study in general: Earlier results showed most TCR beta V segments being productive about 87% or about 30% of the time.

PCR primers comprised 60 Vbeta and 13 Jbeta primers. Sequencing used immunoSEQ multiplex PCR; TCRdb keeps in-frame clones, though not all of them. The table records tens of thousands of clones, 40% to 50% of them present only once. The CDR3 is made up of 15 amino acids. V shed 0 bases and J shed 5 bases, with 12 bases lying between them. Germline loops: CDR1 SGHVS, CDR2 FQNEAQ. This clone turned up a few times. Its antigen is not identified. The genes are TRBV7-8 and TRBJ2-3, with D perhaps TRBD1 (6 bases). The clonotype comes from a woman in her forties or fifties in good health and CMV-seronegative. Sequencing was carried out using PBMCs. CDR3: CASSLAVGAGDTQYF. DNA of the CDR3: TGTGCCAGCAGCTTAGCGGTGGGGGCGGGAGATACGCAGTATTTT.